This entry concerns a single TCR beta chain. Its matching antigen is unknown. The PCR had 60 Vbeta and 13 Jbeta primers. Sequenced by immunoSEQ multiplex PCR; TCRdb stores in-frame clones only, minus some. The table lists approximately 170,000 clones, roughly 80% of them singletons. CDR3 length equals 14 residues. CDR1 is SGHNT, CDR2 YYREEE, per germline (reference sequence). V was trimmed by 4 bases and J by 2 bases, leaving 13 bases between them. The data derive from a study of cytomegalovirus exposure and HLA in healthy donors. Study-level findings and limits: Earlier findings revealed that most TCR beta V segments proved productive either about 87% or about 30% of the time. Presence/absence analysis assumed near-uniform sequencing depth across donors. It was 160 or so TCR beta chains that were listed as cytomegalovirus-associated. Common viral pathogens (according to a later analysis) appeared linked to several of the most significant clusters.

V is TRBV5-4 and J is TRBJ2-7; D is possibly TRBD1 (5 bases). The specimen sequenced was PBMCs. The origin of this receptor is a man aged 45-65 years in good health and CMV-seropositive. The CDR3 here is CASSRSGPAYEQYF. The CDR3 bases are TGTGCCAGCAGCCGGTCAGGGCCCGCCTACGAGCAGTACTTC.